This record concerns one T cell receptor beta chain sequence. This entry belongs to a study of blood T cell repertoires in COVID-19. Study as a whole: Collection of acute and convalescent COVID-19 samples took place in the United States, Italy and Spain. The cDNA or gDNA used as material had been derived from T cells, B-cell-depleted T cells, or PBMCs.

In the original processing: Amplification from reference gene primers served as the basis for estimated nucleated cell counts. Profiled with immunoSEQ multiplex PCR; TCRdb holds only in-frame clones, not every one. V and J calls and clone size are copied from that table; D and trimming were computed from the DNA. Of under 300,000 clones detected, around 88% appear once; the ten largest clones hold 9% to 15%. Trimming shortened V by 0 bases and J by 0 bases, and 6 bases separated the two germline ends. The length of the CDR3 is 15 residues. Germline V gene lookup returns CDR1 LGHNA and CDR2 YSLEER. The TCR sequence derives from a man older than 75 with acute or convalescent COVID-19. The chain has TRBV4-3 and TRBJ1-5, with D possibly matching TRBD1 (6 bases). The sequenced material came from peripheral blood. CDR3 coding DNA: TGCGCCAGCAGCCAAGACAGGGGTAGCAATCAGCCCCAGCATTTT. This gives the protein CASSQDRGSNQPQHF.